Reported below is one T cell receptor (beta chain). This clone has a handful of counts. This clone's antigen is unknown. Base qualities are missing; no much larger clone stands one base away. Each donor gave one peripheral blood draw, averaging approximately 110 mL, which was collected into heparinised tubes. Using a panel that included CD45RO, CCR7, CD25, CD127, CD95 and CD27, naive, central memory, regulatory and stem cell-like memory CD4+ T cells were sorted on a BD FACSAria II. Every sorted population had a purity above 95%. PBMCs were isolated right away by Lymphoprep density gradient centrifugation and were stained directly, without culture. Samples were stained and sorted in pairs, with one healthy donor and one patient per experiment, so that batch effects were minimized. This specimen comes from a study of beta chain features in type 1 diabetes (dated by TCRdb to between 2017 and 2018). Regarding the complete study: No differences in mean age, gender distribution, total cell number or subset yield were found between patients and healthy donors. A total of approximately 100 million sorted cells were examined across all samples, and the number of cells per subset was strongly correlated with RNA yield. In the study, TCRB repertoires of sorted circulating CD4+ T cell subsets from recently diagnosed type 1 diabetes patients were compared with those of matched healthy donors. Regulatory and stem cell-like memory subsets were isolated from only 8 patients and roughly eight healthy donors, whereas naive and central memory subsets came from all 30 or so donors. Paper-wide results and their limitations: Only small numbers of individuals were included in the HLA sub-analyses, which left unresolved whether HLA type had any influence on TCRB rearrangement. Because cDNA was sequenced instead of genomic DNA, highly expressing activated cells could be over-represented, though the groups showed no difference in activation or CD3 levels. Naive, central memory and regulatory TCRB repertoires appeared to be more similar among patients than among healthy donors. Fewer insertions and more nucleotide deletions at VDJ recombination sites were observed in patients with type 1 diabetes, implying thymic rearrangement abnormalities. A moderate but significant shortening of TCRB CDR3 length was observed in type 1 diabetes patients in all four CD4+ subsets. Shorter templates might be favored by PCR, yet because patient and control samples were amplified and corrected together, any such skew would affect both groups equally.

The High Capacity cDNA Reverse Transcription Kit was used to reverse transcribe all of the isolated RNA, meaning that expressed TCRB transcripts were what got sequenced. Deep immunoSEQ sequencing was applied to naive, central memory and regulatory T cell samples, giving an average of about 3.8 million total reads per sample. After sorted cells were lysed in RLT buffer, RNA was extracted with DNase-treated RNeasy Micro or Mini kits, with the choice depending on cell number. Each cell subset was processed separately to prevent cross-contamination, with patient and healthy donor samples processed together. The immunoSEQ multiplex PCR was used to amplify TCRB sequences from cDNA, yielding 87-bp fragments that span the CDR3 region. Sequencing of the amplicons was performed on the Illumina HiSeq platform. The original pipeline was this. PCR bias was computationally corrected using synthetic template baselines, reads within Hamming distance 2 were collapsed, and singletons that could not be merged were discarded. Reads were aligned against IMGT so that V, D and J genes, CDR3 length and insertions or deletions at six rearrangement sites could be assigned. Within each subset, clonotype counts were normalized to sorted cell number, and only after that were true diversity and Gini coefficients computed with the tcR R package. The overlap coefficient, calculated on TCRB nucleotide sequences, was used to quantify repertoire sharing. TCRdb mirrors the immuneACCESS table, restricted to in-frame sequences. Some clones are absent from its copies; in checked studies, under half trace to an unresolved V gene, and the reason for the others is unknown. That table furnishes V, J and clone size, whereas the DNA furnished D and trimming. The sample table contains a few hundred thousand clones; only one count was recorded for roughly 10% of them. Less than 1.5% of the sample is in the top ten clones.

Sequenced material: central memory CD4+ T cells from blood. This clonotype was obtained from a man aged 18 to 30 in good health.

The nucleotide sequence is given as TGCGCCAGCAGCCAAGATAGGCGGGTCGCGCAGTACTTC. Translated, it gives CASSQDRRVAQYF. The chain is encoded by TRBV4-3 joined to TRBJ2-7; a weak D assignment points to TRBD2 (5 bases agree). The germline V gene supplies CDR1 LGHNA and CDR2 YSLEER. The CDR3 starts with the cysteine, ends with the phenylalanine, and has 13 residues. Only CDR3 DNA is held: 39 bases, read in frame from base 1. The V and J ends are trimmed by 0 bases and 9 bases, leaving 12 bases between them.